The entry below gives a single TCR beta chain sequence along with its context. The antigen is undetermined. The data were taken from a study of beta chain features in type 1 diabetes. For the study at large: Analysis included around 110,000,000 sorted cells drawn from all samples.

Study results and limitations: Within each of all four CD4+ subsets, Type 1 diabetes patients had TCRB CDR3s that were moderately but significantly shorter.

Germline CDR1 SQVTM, CDR2 ANQGSEA. The CDR3 spans 13 residues. V lost 4 bases to trimming and J lost 0 bases, with 7 bases between them. The isolated RNA, all of it, was reverse transcribed, so expressed TCRB transcripts were what got sequenced. The table came from immunoSEQ multiplex PCR; TCRdb's copy has only in-frame clones and leaves some out. This sample has 200,000 to 300,000 clones, with just over 20% found just once. The chain couples TRBV29-1 to TRBJ2-1, with D unresolved. The source of this sequence is a woman aged 40-49 years with type 1 diabetes. Material: naive CD4+ T cells from blood. CDR3 loop: CSVVSGSYNEQFF. In DNA form, the CDR3 reads TGCAGCGTTGTTAGTGGCTCCTACAATGAGCAGTTCTTC.